This paragraph reports one T cell receptor beta chain. Data came from immunoSEQ multiplex PCR; TCRdb stores just in-frame clones and leaves some out. The table shows under 95,000 clones, with 90% to 95% occurring only once. CDR1 is LNHNV and CDR2 is YYDKDF in the germline V gene (reference sequence). The CDR3 is 16 amino acids. After removal of 2 bases from V and 6 bases from J, the junction contained 5 bases not matched to a gene. The data belong to a study of blood T cell repertoires in COVID-19. Study-wide background: Samples taken during acute and convalescent COVID-19 were collected in the United States, Italy and Spain. PBMCs, B-cell-depleted T cells, or T cells were the source of the cDNA or gDNA that made up the material.

Source material: peripheral blood. The source of this sequence is a woman between 45 and 65 years old in a cohort sampled during active COVID-19. The genes are TRBV15 and TRBJ2-1; 12 bases align to TRBD2. The CDR3 DNA sequence: TGTGCCACCAGCAGATTGCTAGCGGGGGGGCCCAATGAGCAGTTCTTC. Its protein is CATSRLLAGGPNEQFF. Complete variable domain (other parts from reference TRBV15 and TRBJ2-1): DAMVIQNPRYQVTQFGKPVTLSCSQTLNHNVMYWYQQKSSQAPKLLFHYYDKDFNNEADTPDNFQSRRPNTSFCFLDIRSPGLGDTAMYLCATSRLLAGGPNEQFFGPGTRLTVL.